This entry concerns a single TCR beta chain. Its matching antigen is unknown. Using immunoSEQ multiplex PCR, the repertoire was profiled, and TCRdb retains in-frame clones only, with some absent. This sample has about 150,000 clones, with 75% to 90% found just once. This record belongs to a study of T cell responses to AZD1222 COVID-19 vaccine. This CDR3 contains 12 residues. Trimming left V 4 bases short and J 7 bases short, with 10 bases between. Germline V gene lookup returns CDR1 LGHDT and CDR2 YNNKEL (reference sequence). Points from the study as a whole: Regions 160-218 and 743-854 dominated among vaccine-associated CD4 TCRs spanning spike. Baseline serology detected seropositivity in only six or seven AZD1222 recipients. Spike-specific TCR breadth and depth went up after people got two AZD1222 doses. No repertoire was sampled before or during the peak T cell response, only after it.

The chain links TRBV3-1 (or the pseudogene TRBV3-2) to TRBJ1-1; a possible D gene is TRBD1 (6 bases). The sample here was peripheral blood, taken after recovery from COVID-19. The source of this sequence is an adult who had recovered from COVID-19. CDR3 region: CASSPSRGEAFF. The CDR3 bases are TGTGCCAGCAGCCCCTCCAGGGGTGAAGCTTTCTTT.